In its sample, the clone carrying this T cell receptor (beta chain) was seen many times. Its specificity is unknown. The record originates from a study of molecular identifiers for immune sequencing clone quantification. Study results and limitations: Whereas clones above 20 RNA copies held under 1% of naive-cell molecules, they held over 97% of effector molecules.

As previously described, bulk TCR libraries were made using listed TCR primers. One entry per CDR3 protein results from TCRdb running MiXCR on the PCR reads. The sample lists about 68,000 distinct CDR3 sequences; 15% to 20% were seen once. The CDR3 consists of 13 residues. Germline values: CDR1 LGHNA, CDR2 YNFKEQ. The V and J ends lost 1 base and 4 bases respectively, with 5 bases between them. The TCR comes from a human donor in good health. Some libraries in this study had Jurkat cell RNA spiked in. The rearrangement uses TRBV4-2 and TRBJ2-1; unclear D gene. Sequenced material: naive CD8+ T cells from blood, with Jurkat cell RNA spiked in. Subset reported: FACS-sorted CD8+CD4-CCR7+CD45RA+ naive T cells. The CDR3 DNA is TGTGCCAGCAGCCAAGGGCCTTACAATGAGCAGTTCTTC. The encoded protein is CASSQGPYNEQFF.